This T cell receptor beta chain emerged from a study of T cell responses to AZD1222 COVID-19 vaccine. The wider study: Second-dose intervals near 4 or 12 weeks were combined. Study results and caveats: At study baseline, merely about 6 AZD1222 recipients were seropositive. Along spike, vaccine-associated CD4 TCRs were found throughout, with dominance at 160-218 and 743-854. Rises in breadth and depth of Spike-specific TCRs came after two AZD1222 doses.

Germline CDR1 and CDR2: SGHAT and FQNNGV. This CDR3 contains 12 residues. V was clipped by 0 bases and J by 6 bases, with 6 bases between them. Using immunoSEQ multiplex PCR, the repertoire was profiled, and TCRdb retains in-frame clones only, with some absent. In the table there are 100,000 to 150,000 clones, about 88% of which are singletons. As concerns this clone: Its antigen is not identified.

This clonotype was obtained from an adult in good health. Sample: peripheral blood, taken on day 0 of AZD1222 vaccination. The chain has TRBV11-2 and TRBJ2-7; D possibly matches TRBD1 or TRBD2 (5 bases each). The CDR3 loop is CASSLERGEQYF. CDR3 DNA: TGTGCCAGCAGCTTAGAGAGGGGCGAGCAGTACTTC.